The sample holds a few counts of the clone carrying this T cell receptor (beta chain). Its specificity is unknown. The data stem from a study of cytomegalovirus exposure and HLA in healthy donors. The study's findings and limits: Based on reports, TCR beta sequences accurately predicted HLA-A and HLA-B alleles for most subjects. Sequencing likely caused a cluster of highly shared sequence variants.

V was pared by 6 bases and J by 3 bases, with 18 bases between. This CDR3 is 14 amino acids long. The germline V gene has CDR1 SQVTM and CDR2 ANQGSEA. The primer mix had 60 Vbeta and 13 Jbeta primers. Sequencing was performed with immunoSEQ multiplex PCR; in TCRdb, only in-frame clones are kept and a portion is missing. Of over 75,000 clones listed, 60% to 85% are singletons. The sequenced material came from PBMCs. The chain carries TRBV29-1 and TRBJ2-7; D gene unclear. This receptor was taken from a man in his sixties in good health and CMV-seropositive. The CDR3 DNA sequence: TGCAGCGTGATCAGAGACTGGTTTGACTACGAGCAGTACTTC. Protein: CSVIRDWFDYEQYF.